The rows below give T cell receptor beta chains drawn from one sample of a study of control samples from healthy donors and cancer patients. Profiling relied on immunoSEQ multiplex PCR, and the TCRdb table lists in-frame clones only, not all of them. The table includes 150,000 to 170,000 clones, approximately 96% detected once. Sequencing was performed on blood. These receptors all stem from a middle-aged man in good health. CDR3s include the opening cysteine and the closing phenylalanine or tryptophan. The order of the fields is V gene, clone size, D gene, J gene, CDR3 DNA, CDR3 protein. D genes are given only for firm matches. The size field is filled for only some rows; it gives once, few, many or a size class.

V gene: TRBV6-5
clone size: NA
D gene: NA
J gene: TRBJ1-2
CDR3 DNA: TGTGCCAGCAGCTCCAAACCGGCGGGTTACGGCTACACCTTC
CDR3 protein: CASSSKPAGYGYTF

V gene: TRBV9
clone size: NA
D gene: NA
J gene: TRBJ1-6
CDR3 DNA: TGTGCCAGCAGCGTAGAACAGTTTAATTCACCCCTCCACTTT
CDR3 protein: CASSVEQFNSPLHF

V gene: TRBV5-5
clone size: NA
D gene: NA
J gene: TRBJ1-5
CDR3 DNA: TGTGCCAGCAGCGGAACCGGGACCAATCAGCCCCAGCATTTT
CDR3 protein: CASSGTGTNQPQHF

V gene: TRBV5-1
clone size: NA
D gene: NA
J gene: TRBJ1-1
CDR3 DNA: TGCGCCAGCAGCCATTCTGAGAACACTGAAGCTTTCTTT
CDR3 protein: CASSHSENTEAFF

V gene: TRBV11-2
clone size: NA
D gene: NA
J gene: TRBJ2-6
CDR3 DNA: TGTGCCAGCAGCACTTTTCGTGTCCCTGGGGCCAACGTCCTGACTTTC
CDR3 protein: CASSTFRVPGANVLTF

V gene: TRBV5-1
clone size: once
D gene: TRBD2
J gene: TRBJ2-1
CDR3 DNA: TGCGCCAGCAGCTTGGGACTAGCGGGTGATAATGAGCAGTTCTTC
CDR3 protein: CASSLGLAGDNEQFF

V gene: TRBV6-4
clone size: NA
D gene: NA
J gene: TRBJ2-3
CDR3 DNA: TGTGCCAGCAGTGTTGGGGGGGCTTCAGATACGCAGTATTTT
CDR3 protein: CASSVGGASDTQYF

V gene: TRBV5-4
clone size: NA
D gene: NA
J gene: TRBJ1-1
CDR3 DNA: TGTGCCAGCAGCTCACAGCCGGGGAACACTGAAGCTTTCTTT
CDR3 protein: CASSSQPGNTEAFF

V gene: TRBV7-9
clone size: NA
D gene: NA
J gene: TRBJ1-1
CDR3 DNA: TGTGCCAGCAGCTCGCAGGGAGTCACTGAAGCTTTCTTT
CDR3 protein: CASSSQGVTEAFF

V gene: TRBV6-6
clone size: NA
D gene: TRBD1
J gene: TRBJ2-7
CDR3 DNA: TGTGCCAGCAGTTACCGGCGACAGGGCCACGAGCAGTACTTC
CDR3 protein: CASSYRRQGHEQYF

V gene: TRBV6-2/TRBV6-3
clone size: NA
D gene: TRBD2
J gene: TRBJ2-3
CDR3 DNA: TGTGCCAGCAGTTACTCGACTAGCGGGGGCGACCCCCACACAGATACGCAGTATTTT
CDR3 protein: CASSYSTSGGDPHTDTQYF

V gene: TRBV5-4
clone size: NA
D gene: NA
J gene: TRBJ2-3
CDR3 DNA: TGTGCCAGCTCGGGGACCCCGCTCGGAGATACGCAGTATTTT
CDR3 protein: CASSGTPLGDTQYF

V gene: TRBV12-3/TRBV12-4
clone size: NA
D gene: NA
J gene: TRBJ1-2
CDR3 DNA: TGTGCCAGCAGATCGGACAGTTATGGCTACACCTTC
CDR3 protein: CASRSDSYGYTF

V gene: TRBV28
clone size: NA
D gene: NA
J gene: TRBJ1-2
CDR3 DNA: TGTGCCAGCAATCTTCCGGGGAGGCAGAATGGCTACACCTTC
CDR3 protein: CASNLPGRQNGYTF

V gene: TRBV9
clone size: NA
D gene: NA
J gene: TRBJ1-2
CDR3 DNA: TGTGCCAGCAGCTCTCGAGGGGGCTACACCTTC
CDR3 protein: CASSSRGGYTF

V gene: TRBV9
clone size: NA
D gene: NA
J gene: TRBJ2-1
CDR3 DNA: TGTGCCAGCAGCGTAGAGGGCAATGAGCAGTTCTTC
CDR3 protein: CASSVEGNEQFF

V gene: TRBV19
clone size: NA
D gene: NA
J gene: TRBJ2-3
CDR3 DNA: TGTGCCAGTGGGTGGGCACGGGGGGCAGTGTATGGAGATACGCAGTATTTT
CDR3 protein: CASGWARGAVYGDTQYF

V gene: TRBV27
clone size: NA
D gene: NA
J gene: TRBJ1-2
CDR3 DNA: TGTGCCAGCAGTTTATCGCCCTCGGTAGGGGTGTTGTATGGCTACACCTTC
CDR3 protein: CASSLSPSVGVLYGYTF

V gene: TRBV19
clone size: NA
D gene: TRBD1
J gene: TRBJ2-7
CDR3 DNA: TGTGCCAGTAGCCCCGGGACAGGGGGCTGGTACGAGCAGTACTTC
CDR3 protein: CASSPGTGGWYEQYF

V gene: TRBV5-1
clone size: once
D gene: TRBD2
J gene: TRBJ2-3
CDR3 DNA: TGCGCCAGCAGCTTACCACTAGCGGGCACAGATACGCAGTATTTT
CDR3 protein: CASSLPLAGTDTQYF

V gene: TRBV10-1
clone size: NA
D gene: NA
J gene: TRBJ1-5
CDR3 DNA: TGCGCCAGCAGCCAGGCGGTCGGGCAGCCCCAGCATTTT
CDR3 protein: CASSQAVGQPQHF

V gene: TRBV18
clone size: once
D gene: NA
J gene: TRBJ1-1
CDR3 DNA: TGTGCCAGCCGAGGGTTGAATAGACAGAACACTGAAGCTTTCTTT
CDR3 protein: CASRGLNRQNTEAFF

V gene: TRBV7-9
clone size: NA
D gene: NA
J gene: TRBJ2-7
CDR3 DNA: TGTGCCAGCAGCTTAGCGGGAGGTTACGAGCAGTACTTC
CDR3 protein: CASSLAGGYEQYF

V gene: TRBV5-1
clone size: NA
D gene: NA
J gene: TRBJ2-7
CDR3 DNA: TGCGCCAGCAGCTTTGACAGTTCCTACGAGCAGTACTTC
CDR3 protein: CASSFDSSYEQYF

V gene: TRBV24-1
clone size: NA
D gene: NA
J gene: TRBJ1-1
CDR3 DNA: TGTGCCACCAGTGATAGGGCAGGGGAAGCTTTCTTT
CDR3 protein: CATSDRAGEAFF

V gene: TRBV5-1
clone size: NA
D gene: NA
J gene: TRBJ1-4
CDR3 DNA: TGCGCCAGCAGCCCCAGTACAACTAATGAAAAACTGTTTTTT
CDR3 protein: CASSPSTTNEKLFF

V gene: TRBV27
clone size: NA
D gene: TRBD1
J gene: TRBJ2-2
CDR3 DNA: TGTGCCAGCAAAGGGGGCTACACGAACACCGGGGAGCTGTTTTTT
CDR3 protein: CASKGGYTNTGELFF

V gene: TRBV5-1
clone size: NA
D gene: TRBD1
J gene: TRBJ2-2
CDR3 DNA: TGCGCCAGCAGCTTGGTGGGACAGGGGACGAACACCGGGGAGCTGTTTTTT
CDR3 protein: CASSLVGQGTNTGELFF

V gene: TRBV7-9
clone size: NA
D gene: TRBD1
J gene: TRBJ1-2
CDR3 DNA: TGTGCCAGCAGCGGAAGGGACAGGGGGCGCGAGGAGGGCTACACCTTC
CDR3 protein: CASSGRDRGREEGYTF

V gene: TRBV3-1/TRBV3-2
clone size: NA
D gene: NA
J gene: TRBJ2-7
CDR3 DNA: TGTGCCAGCAGCCAGGGTTTATGGTACGAGCAGTACTTC
CDR3 protein: CASSQGLWYEQYF

V gene: TRBV10-2
clone size: NA
D gene: NA
J gene: TRBJ1-1
CDR3 DNA: TGCGCCAGCAGTGAAGCCACGGGAACGGGAACTGAAGCTTTCTTT
CDR3 protein: CASSEATGTGTEAFF

V gene: TRBV19
clone size: NA
D gene: TRBD1
J gene: TRBJ1-5
CDR3 DNA: TGTGCCAGTAGTCGGACAGGGAGCAATCAGCCCCAGCATTTT
CDR3 protein: CASSRTGSNQPQHF

V gene: TRBV7-2
clone size: NA
D gene: NA
J gene: TRBJ1-3
CDR3 DNA: TGTGCCAGCAGCATGAAGAGCTCTGGAAACACCATATATTTT
CDR3 protein: CASSMKSSGNTIYF

V gene: TRBV11-2
clone size: NA
D gene: NA
J gene: TRBJ2-2
CDR3 DNA: TGTGCCAGCAGCTCAAACACCGGGGAGCTGTTTTTT
CDR3 protein: CASSSNTGELFF

V gene: TRBV5-6
clone size: NA
D gene: NA
J gene: TRBJ1-5
CDR3 DNA: TGTGCCAGCAGCTTAGGAGGCGGAGAGCCCCAGCATTTT
CDR3 protein: CASSLGGGEPQHF

V gene: TRBV30
clone size: once
D gene: TRBD1
J gene: TRBJ1-1
CDR3 DNA: TGTGCCTGCGTACCCCAGCAGGGGGCCGTGTACACTGAAGCTTTCTTT
CDR3 protein: CACVPQQGAVYTEAFF

V gene: TRBV11-2
clone size: NA
D gene: NA
J gene: TRBJ2-3
CDR3 DNA: TGTGCCAGCAGCTTAGGGTGGGTGTTGCCTAGCACAGATACGCAGTATTTT
CDR3 protein: CASSLGWVLPSTDTQYF

V gene: TRBV19
clone size: NA
D gene: NA
J gene: TRBJ2-2
CDR3 DNA: TGTGCCAGTAGCCCAGGGAGGACCGGGGAGCTGTTTTTT
CDR3 protein: CASSPGRTGELFF

V gene: TRBV27
clone size: NA
D gene: TRBD1
J gene: TRBJ2-7
CDR3 DNA: TGTGCCAGCAGGATGACAGGGGACCCCTACGAGCAGTACTTC
CDR3 protein: CASRMTGDPYEQYF